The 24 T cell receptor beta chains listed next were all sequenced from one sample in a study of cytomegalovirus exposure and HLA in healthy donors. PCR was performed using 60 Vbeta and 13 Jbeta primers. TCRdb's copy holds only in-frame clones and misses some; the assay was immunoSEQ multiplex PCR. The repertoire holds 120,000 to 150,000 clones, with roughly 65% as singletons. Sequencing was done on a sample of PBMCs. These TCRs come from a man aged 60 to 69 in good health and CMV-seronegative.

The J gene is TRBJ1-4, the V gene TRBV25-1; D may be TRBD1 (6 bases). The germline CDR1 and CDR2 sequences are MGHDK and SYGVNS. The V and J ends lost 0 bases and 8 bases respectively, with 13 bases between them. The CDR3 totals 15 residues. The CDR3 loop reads CASSEYGGDSEKLFF. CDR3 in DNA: TGTGCCAGCAGTGAATATGGGGGCGACAGCGAAAAACTGTTTTTT. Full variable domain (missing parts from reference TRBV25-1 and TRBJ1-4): EADIYQTPRYLVIGTGKKITLECSQTMGHDKMYWYQQDPGMELHLIHYSYGVNSTEKGDLSSESTVSRIRTEHFPLTLESARPSHTSQYLCASSEYGGDSEKLFFGSGTQLSVL.

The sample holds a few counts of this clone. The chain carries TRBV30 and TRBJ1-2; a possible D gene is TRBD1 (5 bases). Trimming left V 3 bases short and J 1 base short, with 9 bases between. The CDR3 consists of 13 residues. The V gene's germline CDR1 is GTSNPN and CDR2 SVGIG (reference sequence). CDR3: CAWSRTSNYGYTF. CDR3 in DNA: TGTGCCTGGAGCCGGACAAGTAACTATGGCTACACCTTC. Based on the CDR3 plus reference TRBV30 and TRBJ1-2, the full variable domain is SQTIHQWPATLVQPVGSPLSLECTVEGTSNPNLYWYRQAAGRGLQLLFYSVGIGQISSEVPQNLSASRPQDRQFILSSKKLLLSDSGFYLCAWSRTSNYGYTFGSGTRLTVV.

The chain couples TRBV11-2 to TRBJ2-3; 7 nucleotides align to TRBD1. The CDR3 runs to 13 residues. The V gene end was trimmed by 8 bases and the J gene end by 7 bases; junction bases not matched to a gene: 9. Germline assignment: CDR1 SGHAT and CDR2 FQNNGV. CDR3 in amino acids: CASLQGEWNTQYF. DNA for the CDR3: TGTGCCAGCCTGCAGGGGGAGTGGAATACGCAGTATTTT.

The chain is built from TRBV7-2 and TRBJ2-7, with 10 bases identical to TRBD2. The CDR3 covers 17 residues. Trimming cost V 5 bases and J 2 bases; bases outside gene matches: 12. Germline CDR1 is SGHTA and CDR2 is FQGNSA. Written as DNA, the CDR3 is TGTGCCAGCAGCCTTAGAGAAAGCGGGAGGGGGACCTACGAGCAGTACTTC. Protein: CASSLRESGRGTYEQYF. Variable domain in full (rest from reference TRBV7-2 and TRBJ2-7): GAGVSQSPSNKVTEKGKDVELRCDPISGHTALYWYRQSLGQGLEFLIYFQGNSAPDKSGLPSDRFSAERTGGSVSTLTIQRTQQEDSAVYLCASSLRESGRGTYEQYFGPGTRLTVT.

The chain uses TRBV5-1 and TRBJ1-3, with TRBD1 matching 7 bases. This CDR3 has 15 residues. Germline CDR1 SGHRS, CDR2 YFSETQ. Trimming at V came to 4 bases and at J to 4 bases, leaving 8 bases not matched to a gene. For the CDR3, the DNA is TGCGCCAGCAGCCCTGAAACAGGGGTCGGAAACACCATATATTTT. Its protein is CASSPETGVGNTIYF.

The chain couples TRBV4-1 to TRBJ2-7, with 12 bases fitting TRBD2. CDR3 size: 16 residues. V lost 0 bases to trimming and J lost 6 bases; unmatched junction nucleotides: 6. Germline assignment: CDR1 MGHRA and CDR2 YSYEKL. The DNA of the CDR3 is TGCGCCAGCAGCCAAGATCAGACTAGCGGGAGATTCGAGCAGTACTTC. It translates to CASSQDQTSGRFEQYF.

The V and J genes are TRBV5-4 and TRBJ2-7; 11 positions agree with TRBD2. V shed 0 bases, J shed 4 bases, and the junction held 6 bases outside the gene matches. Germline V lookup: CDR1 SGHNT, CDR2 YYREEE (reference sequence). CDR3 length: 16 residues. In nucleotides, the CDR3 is TGTGCCAGCAGCTTGGGCAGGCTAGCGGGAGGTTACGAGCAGTACTTC. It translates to CASSLGRLAGGYEQYF.

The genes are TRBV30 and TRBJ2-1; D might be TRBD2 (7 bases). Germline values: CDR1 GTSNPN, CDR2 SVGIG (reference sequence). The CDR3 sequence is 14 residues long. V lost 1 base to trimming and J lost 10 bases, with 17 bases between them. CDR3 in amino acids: CAWSGEGGGREQFF. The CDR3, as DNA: TGTGCCTGGAGTGGAGAGGGAGGGGGACGAGAGCAGTTCTTC.

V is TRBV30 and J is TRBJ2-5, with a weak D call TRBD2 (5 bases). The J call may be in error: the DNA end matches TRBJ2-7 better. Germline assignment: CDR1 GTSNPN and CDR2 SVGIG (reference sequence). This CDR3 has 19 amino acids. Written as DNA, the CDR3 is TGTGCCTGGAGTGTACCCGGACTCCGACCCGTTAAAAGCTCCTACGAGCAGTACTTC. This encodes CAWSVPGLRPVKSSYEQYF.

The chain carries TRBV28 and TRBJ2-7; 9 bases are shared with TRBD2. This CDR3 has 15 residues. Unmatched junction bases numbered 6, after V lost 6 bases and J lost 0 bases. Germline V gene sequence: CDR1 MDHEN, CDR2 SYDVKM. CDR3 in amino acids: CASSILAGISYEQYF. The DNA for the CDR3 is TGTGCCAGCAGCATTCTAGCGGGGATCTCCTACGAGCAGTACTTC.

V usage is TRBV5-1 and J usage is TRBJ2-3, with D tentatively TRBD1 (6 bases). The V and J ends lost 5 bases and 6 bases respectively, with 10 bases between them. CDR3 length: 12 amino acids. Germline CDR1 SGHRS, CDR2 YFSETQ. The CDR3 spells CASREDRDTQYF. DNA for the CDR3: TGCGCCAGCAGAGAAGACAGGGATACGCAGTATTTT.

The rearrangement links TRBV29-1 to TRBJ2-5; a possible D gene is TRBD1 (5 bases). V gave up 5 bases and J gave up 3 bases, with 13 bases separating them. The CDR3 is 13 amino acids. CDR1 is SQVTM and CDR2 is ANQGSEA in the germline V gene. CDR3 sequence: CSVNLRVEETQYF. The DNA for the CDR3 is TGCAGCGTTAATCTCAGGGTGGAAGAGACCCAGTACTTC.

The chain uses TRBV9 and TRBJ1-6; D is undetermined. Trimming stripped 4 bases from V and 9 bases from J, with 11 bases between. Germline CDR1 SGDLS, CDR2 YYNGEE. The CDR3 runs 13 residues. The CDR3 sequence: CASSQREGSPLHF. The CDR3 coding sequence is TGTGCCAGCAGCCAGAGGGAGGGTTCACCCCTCCACTTT.

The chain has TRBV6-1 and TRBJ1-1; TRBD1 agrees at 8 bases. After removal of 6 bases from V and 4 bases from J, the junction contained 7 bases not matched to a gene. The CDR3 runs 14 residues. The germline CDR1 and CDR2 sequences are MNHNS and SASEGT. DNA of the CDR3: TGTGCCAGCAGCGTAACAGGGGGTGGCACTGAAGCTTTCTTT. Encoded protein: CASSVTGGGTEAFF.

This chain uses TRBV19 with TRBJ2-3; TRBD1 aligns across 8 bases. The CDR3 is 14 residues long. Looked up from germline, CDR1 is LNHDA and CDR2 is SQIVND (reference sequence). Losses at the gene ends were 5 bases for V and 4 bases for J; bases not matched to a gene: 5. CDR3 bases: TGTGCCAGTAGTCGGACAGGGCATGCAGATACGCAGTATTTT. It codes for CASSRTGHADTQYF. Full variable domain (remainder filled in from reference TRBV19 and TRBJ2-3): DGGITQSPKYLFRKEGQNVTLSCEQNLNHDAMYWYRQDPGQGLRLIYYSQIVNDFQKGDIAEGYSVSREKKESFPLTVTSAQKNPTAFYLCASSRTGHADTQYFGPGTRLTVL.

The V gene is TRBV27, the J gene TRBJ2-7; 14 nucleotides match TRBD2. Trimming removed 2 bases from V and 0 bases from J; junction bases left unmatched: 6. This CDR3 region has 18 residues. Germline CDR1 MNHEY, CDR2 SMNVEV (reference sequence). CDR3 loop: CASSLGGLAGVSSYEQYF. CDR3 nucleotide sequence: TGTGCCAGCAGTTTAGGGGGACTAGCGGGGGTGAGCTCCTACGAGCAGTACTTC.

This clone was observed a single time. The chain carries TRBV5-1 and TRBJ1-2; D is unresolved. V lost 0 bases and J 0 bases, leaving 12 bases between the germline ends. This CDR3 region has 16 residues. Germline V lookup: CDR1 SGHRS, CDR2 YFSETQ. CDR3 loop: CASSLAWESTNYGYTF. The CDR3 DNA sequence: TGCGCCAGCAGCTTGGCCTGGGAGTCGACTAACTATGGCTACACCTTC.

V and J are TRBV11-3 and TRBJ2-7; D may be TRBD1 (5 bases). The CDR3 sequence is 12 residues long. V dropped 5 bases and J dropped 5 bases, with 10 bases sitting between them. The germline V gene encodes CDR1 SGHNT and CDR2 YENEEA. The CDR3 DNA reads TGTGCCAGCAGCGGTAGGGGCGACGAGCAGTACTTC. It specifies CASSGRGDEQYF.

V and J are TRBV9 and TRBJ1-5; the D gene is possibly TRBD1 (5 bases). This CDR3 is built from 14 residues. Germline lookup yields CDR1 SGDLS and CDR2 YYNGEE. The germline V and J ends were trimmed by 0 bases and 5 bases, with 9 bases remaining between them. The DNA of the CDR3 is TGTGCCAGCAGCGTAGAATGGGGCGATCAGCCCCAGCATTTT. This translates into CASSVEWGDQPQHF.

This CDR3 reads CASSLTLGGPQHF. In nucleotides, the CDR3 is TGTGCCAGCAGCTTAACGCTGGGGGGGCCCCAGCATTTT. The rearrangement links TRBV7-3 to TRBJ1-5; maybe TRBD1 (5 bases). The CDR3 extends over 13 amino acids. The germline V gene has CDR1 SGHTA and CDR2 FQGTGA. Trimming took 0 bases from V and 9 from J, leaving 9 bases between them.

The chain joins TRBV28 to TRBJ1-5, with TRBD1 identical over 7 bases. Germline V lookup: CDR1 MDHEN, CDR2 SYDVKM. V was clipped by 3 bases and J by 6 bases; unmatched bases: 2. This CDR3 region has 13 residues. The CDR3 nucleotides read TGTGCCAGCAGTTTTAGGGGGCCTCAGCCCCAGCATTTT. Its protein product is CASSFRGPQPQHF.

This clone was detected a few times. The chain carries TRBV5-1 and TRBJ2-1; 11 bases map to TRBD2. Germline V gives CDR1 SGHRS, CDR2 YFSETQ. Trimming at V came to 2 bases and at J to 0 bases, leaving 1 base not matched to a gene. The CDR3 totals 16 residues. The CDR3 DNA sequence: TGCGCCAGCAGCTTTACTAGCGGGAGCTCCTACAATGAGCAGTTCTTC. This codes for CASSFTSGSSYNEQFF.

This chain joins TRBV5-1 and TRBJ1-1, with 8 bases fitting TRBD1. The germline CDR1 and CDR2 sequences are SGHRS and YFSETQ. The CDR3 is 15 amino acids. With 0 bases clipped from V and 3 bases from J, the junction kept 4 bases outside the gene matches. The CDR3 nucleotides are TGCGCCAGCAGCTTGGGACAGGGGAGGGACACTGAAGCTTTCTTT. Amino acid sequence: CASSLGQGRDTEAFF. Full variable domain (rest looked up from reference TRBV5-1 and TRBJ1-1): KAGVTQTPRYLIKTRGQQVTLSCSPISGHRSVSWYQQTPGQGLQFLFEYFSETQRNKGNFPGRFSGRQFSNSRSEMNVSTLELGDSALYLCASSLGQGRDTEAFFGQGTRLTVV.

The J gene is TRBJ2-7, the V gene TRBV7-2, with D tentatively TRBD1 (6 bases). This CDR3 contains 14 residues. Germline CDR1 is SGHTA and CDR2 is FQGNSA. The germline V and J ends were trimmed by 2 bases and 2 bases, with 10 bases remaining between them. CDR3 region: CASSLSRTAYEQYF. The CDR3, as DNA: TGTGCCAGCAGCTTAAGTAGGACAGCCTACGAGCAGTACTTC.